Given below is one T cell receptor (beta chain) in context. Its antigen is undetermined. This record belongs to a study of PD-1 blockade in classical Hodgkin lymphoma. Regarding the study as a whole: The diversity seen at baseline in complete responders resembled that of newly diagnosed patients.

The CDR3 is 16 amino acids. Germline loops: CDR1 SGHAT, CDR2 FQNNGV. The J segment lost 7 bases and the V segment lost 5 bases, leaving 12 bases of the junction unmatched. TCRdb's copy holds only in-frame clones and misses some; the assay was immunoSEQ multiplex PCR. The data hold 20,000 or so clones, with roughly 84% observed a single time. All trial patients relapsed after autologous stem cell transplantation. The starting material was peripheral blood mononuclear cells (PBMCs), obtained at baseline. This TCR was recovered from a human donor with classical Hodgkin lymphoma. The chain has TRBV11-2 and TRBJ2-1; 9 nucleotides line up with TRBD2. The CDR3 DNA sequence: TGTGCCAGCAGCCCGCGTCGGGGCGGGGGGGCGAATGAGCAGTTCTTC. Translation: CASSPRRGGGANEQFF.